These T cell receptor beta chains were read from a single sample in a study of graft-versus-host responses after intestinal transplantation. Clones were sequenced by immunoSEQ multiplex PCR, and TCRdb holds only the in-frame ones, with some missing. The sample carries 49,000 or so clones, approximately 92% recorded once. Sequenced here: PBMCs, sampled 750 to 800 days after a first intestinal transplant, on the day of a second. The receptors stem from a human patient who received an intestinal transplant, so some T cells may come from the graft donor. The CDR3 runs from the conserved cysteine through the conserved F or W. D genes are given only for firm matches. Clone size appears in some rows only: once, few, many, or a class for an expanded clone.

CDR3	DNA	size	D	V	J
CASRPQSGRIYEQYF	TGTGCCAGTAGGCCCCAATCGGGACGAATCTACGAGCAGTACTTC	.	.	TRBV19	TRBJ2-7
CASSDRRAGETQYF	TGTGCCAGCAGTGATCGAAGGGCAGGAGAGACCCAGTACTTC	.	.	TRBV2	TRBJ2-5
CASSDFTGPNYGYTF	TGTGCCAGCAGCGACTTCACAGGTCCCAACTATGGCTACACCTTC	once	.	TRBV6-5	TRBJ1-2
CASSSGREQYF	TGTGCCAGCAGCTCGGGGAGGGAGCAGTACTTC	.	.	TRBV11-2	TRBJ2-7
CASSHRLAGFKQYF	TGTGCCAGCAGCCACCGACTAGCGGGTTTCAAGCAGTACTTC	.	TRBD2	TRBV7-2	TRBJ2-7
CASSRDSNEQFF	TGTGCCAGCAGCCGCGACAGCAATGAGCAGTTCTTC	.	.	TRBV7-6	TRBJ2-1
CASSPGQGGYTF	TGTGCCAGCAGCCCGGGACAGGGTGGCTACACCTTC	.	TRBD1	TRBV7-9	TRBJ1-2
CAWRTRTGASYGYTF	TGTGCCTGGAGGACGAGGACAGGGGCGAGCTATGGCTACACCTTC	.	TRBD1	TRBV30	TRBJ1-2
CASSSRVLEQFF	TGTGCCAGCAGCTCCAGGGTTCTTGAGCAGTTCTTC	.	.	TRBV13	TRBJ2-1
CASSLTGAGNTEAFF	TGTGCCAGCAGCTTAACAGGGGCGGGAAACACTGAAGCTTTCTTT	.	.	TRBV7-3	TRBJ1-1
CASSPGGYTDTQYF	TGCGCCAGCAGCCCAGGGGGGTACACAGATACGCAGTATTTT	.	.	TRBV5-1	TRBJ2-3
CASSWAGSNQPQHF	TGTGCCAGCAGTTGGGCAGGGTCCAATCAGCCCCAGCATTTT	.	.	TRBV6-5	TRBJ1-5
CPIKETQYF	TGCCCTATCAAAGAGACCCAGTACTTC	.	.	TRBV20-1	TRBJ2-5
CASSIDPGLGTGELFF	TGTGCCAGTAGTATAGACCCGGGTCTCGGAACGGGGGAGCTGTTTTTT	.	.	TRBV19	TRBJ2-2
CASRRQGLYNSPLHF	TGTGCCAGCAGAAGACAGGGATTGTATAATTCACCCCTCCACTTT	.	TRBD1	TRBV6-5	TRBJ1-6
CSVATASGYNEQFF	TGCAGCGTCGCCACCGCTAGCGGATACAATGAGCAGTTCTTC	.	TRBD2	TRBV29-1	TRBJ2-1
CATSSYREGTETQYF	TGTGCCACCAGCTCTTACAGGGAGGGCACGGAGACCCAGTACTTC	.	.	TRBV15	TRBJ2-5
CARSPPYEQYF	TGTGCCAGGTCCCCTCCCTACGAGCAGTACTTC	.	.	TRBV6-5	TRBJ2-7
CASSHRRGEAFF	TGTGCCAGCAGCCACCGACGGGGTGAAGCTTTCTTT	.	.	TRBV11-2	TRBJ1-1
CASSLGEWATNEKLFF	TGCGCCAGCAGTCTGGGGGAGTGGGCAACTAATGAAAAACTGTTTTTT	.	.	TRBV5-1	TRBJ1-4
CASTYGTASYGYTF	TGTGCCAGCACCTACGGGACAGCCAGTTATGGCTACACCTTC	once	TRBD1	TRBV6-5	TRBJ1-2
CASSLGQVKTDTQYF	TGTGCCAGCAGCTTGGGGCAGGTAAAGACAGATACGCAGTATTTT	.	.	TRBV5-8	TRBJ2-3
CASSFPGLGPRETQYF	TGCGCCAGCAGCTTTCCGGGTCTTGGTCCACGGGAGACCCAGTACTTC	.	.	TRBV5-1	TRBJ2-5
CASSLRGADNVLTF	TGCGCCAGCAGCCTAAGGGGAGCTGACAACGTCCTGACTTTC	.	.	TRBV4-1	TRBJ2-6
CASSDPRAEQFF	TGTGCCAGCAGCGACCCTAGAGCCGAGCAGTTCTTC	.	.	TRBV9	TRBJ2-1
CSASLSETQYF	TGCAGTGCTAGTTTATCGGAGACCCAGTACTTC	.	.	TRBV20-1	TRBJ2-5
CASSDSSLNTGELFF	TGTGCCAGCAGTGATTCTAGCCTGAACACCGGGGAGCTGTTTTTT	.	.	TRBV2	TRBJ2-2
CASRDGKGEQFF	TGTGCCAGCAGAGATGGGAAGGGTGAGCAGTTCTTC	.	.	TRBV9	TRBJ2-1
CASSTRQYGYTF	TGTGCCAGTAGTACAAGACAGTATGGCTACACCTTC	.	.	TRBV19	TRBJ1-2
CAWSGGLAGVEQFF	TGTGCCTGGAGTGGGGGACTAGCGGGAGTCGAGCAGTTCTTC	.	TRBD2	TRBV30	TRBJ2-1
CASSPMRAGRDYEQYF	TGTGCCAGCAGCCCTATGCGAGCGGGGAGAGACTACGAGCAGTACTTC	.	TRBD2	TRBV27	TRBJ2-7
CASQLAGGDEQYF	TGTGCCAGCCAACTGGCAGGGGGCGACGAGCAGTACTTC	.	TRBD1	TRBV5-4	TRBJ2-7
CASSIMLRATSTDTQYF	TGTGCCAGCAGCATAATGCTCAGGGCCACTAGCACAGATACGCAGTATTTT	.	.	TRBV7-6	TRBJ2-3
CASTMTHQVETQYF	TGTGCCAGTACTATGACCCACCAGGTAGAGACCCAGTACTTC	.	.	TRBV28	TRBJ2-5
CASSLAGVGGQGYGGYTF	TGCGCCAGCAGCTTGGCCGGAGTTGGGGGACAGGGGTATGGTGGCTACACCTTC	.	TRBD1	TRBV5-1	TRBJ1-2
CASSLVPSATYNEQFF	TGTGCCAGCAGCTTAGTTCCTAGCGCAACCTACAATGAGCAGTTCTTC	.	.	TRBV11-2	TRBJ2-1
CASSLPGTVEQFF	TGTGCCAGCAGCTTACCGGGGACGGTAGAGCAGTTCTTC	.	.	TRBV7-9	TRBJ2-1
CASADRENTEAFF	TGTGCCAGCGCGGACAGGGAGAACACTGAAGCTTTCTTT	.	TRBD1	TRBV27	TRBJ1-1
CASSGTGEGDQPQHF	TGTGCCAGCAGTGGAACAGGGGAGGGCGATCAGCCCCAGCATTTT	.	TRBD1	TRBV6-1	TRBJ1-5
CASSHSGREYGELFF	TGTGCCAGCAGCCATAGCGGGAGGGAATACGGGGAGCTGTTTTTT	.	TRBD2	TRBV7-9	TRBJ2-2
CASSPQDTGGEAFF	TGTGCCAGCTCACCCCAGGACACAGGGGGGGAAGCTTTCTTT	.	TRBD1	TRBV18	TRBJ1-1
CASSLLTGDEQFF	TGTGCCAGCAGCTTACTAACCGGGGATGAGCAGTTCTTC	.	.	TRBV7-3	TRBJ2-1
CSVEPNENEQFF	TGCAGCGTTGAACCAAACGAAAATGAGCAGTTCTTC	.	.	TRBV29-1	TRBJ2-1
CASNRDLTDTQYF	TGTGCCAGCAACCGGGACCTCACAGATACGCAGTATTTT	.	.	TRBV9	TRBJ2-3
CASQTGVGSTDTQYF	TGTGCCAGCCAAACTGGGGTGGGTAGCACAGATACGCAGTATTTT	.	.	TRBV2	TRBJ2-3
CASSLGGSGADTQYF	TGTGCCAGCAGCTTAGGAGGTAGCGGGGCAGATACGCAGTATTTT	.	TRBD2	TRBV7-2	TRBJ2-3
CASRGHLGGNSPLHF	TGTGCCAGCCGGGGACACCTAGGAGGGAATTCACCCCTCCACTTT	.	.	TRBV28	TRBJ1-6
CASSYYRDPGIYEQYF	TGTGCCAGCAGCTACTACCGGGACCCCGGGATCTACGAGCAGTACTTC	.	.	TRBV7-9	TRBJ2-7
CAWSGLAGEQYF	TGTGCCTGGAGTGGACTAGCGGGGGAGCAGTACTTC	.	TRBD2	TRBV30	TRBJ2-7
CAWSVRVMGEAFF	TGTGCCTGGAGTGTAAGGGTCATGGGTGAAGCTTTCTTT	few	.	TRBV30	TRBJ1-1
CASSLISGTYEQYF	TGTGCCAGCAGTCTCATTAGCGGGACCTACGAGCAGTACTTC	.	TRBD2	TRBV27	TRBJ2-7
CASSPGGYEQYF	TGTGCCAGCAGCCCAGGCGGATACGAGCAGTACTTC	.	.	TRBV7-3	TRBJ2-7
CASSQDELTYNEQFF	TGCGCCAGCAGCCAAGATGAACTTACCTACAATGAGCAGTTCTTC	.	.	TRBV4-1	TRBJ2-1